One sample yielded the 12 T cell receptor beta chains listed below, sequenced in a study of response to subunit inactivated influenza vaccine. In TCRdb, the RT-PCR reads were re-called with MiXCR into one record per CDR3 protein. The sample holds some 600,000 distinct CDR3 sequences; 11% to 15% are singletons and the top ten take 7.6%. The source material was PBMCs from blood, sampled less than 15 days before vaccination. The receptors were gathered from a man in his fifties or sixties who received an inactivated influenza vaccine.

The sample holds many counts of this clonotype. CDR3 nucleotide sequence: TGCAGCGTTGCTGGACAGGGAACCTACAATGAGCAGTTCTTC. Translated: CSVAGQGTYNEQFF. J is TRBJ2-1 and V is TRBV29-1, with 8 bases lining up with TRBD1. This CDR3 spans 14 amino acids. The germline CDR1 and CDR2 sequences are SQVTM and ANQGSEA. V lost 4 bases and J lost 2; bases outside the gene matches: 4.

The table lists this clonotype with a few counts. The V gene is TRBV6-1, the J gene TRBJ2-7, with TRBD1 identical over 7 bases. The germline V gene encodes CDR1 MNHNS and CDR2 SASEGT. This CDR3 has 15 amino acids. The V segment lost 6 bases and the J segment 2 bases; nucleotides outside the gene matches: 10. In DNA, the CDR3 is TGTGCCAGCAGCTCTCCCGGGACAGCGGCCTACGAGCAGTACTTC. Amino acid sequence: CASSSPGTAAYEQYF.

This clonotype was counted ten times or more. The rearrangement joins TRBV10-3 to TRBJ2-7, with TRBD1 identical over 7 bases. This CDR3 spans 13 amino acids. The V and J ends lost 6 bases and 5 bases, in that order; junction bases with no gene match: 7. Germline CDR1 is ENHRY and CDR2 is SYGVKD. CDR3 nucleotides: TGTGCCATCAGGAACAACAGGGGCAACGAGCAGTACTTC. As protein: CAIRNNRGNEQYF.

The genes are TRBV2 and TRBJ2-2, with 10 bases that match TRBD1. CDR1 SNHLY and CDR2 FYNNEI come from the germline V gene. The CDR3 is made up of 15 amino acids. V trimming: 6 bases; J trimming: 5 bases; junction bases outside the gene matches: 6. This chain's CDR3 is CASRLDRGLTGELFF. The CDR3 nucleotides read TGTGCCAGCAGACTGGACAGGGGGTTGACCGGGGAGCTGTTTTTT.

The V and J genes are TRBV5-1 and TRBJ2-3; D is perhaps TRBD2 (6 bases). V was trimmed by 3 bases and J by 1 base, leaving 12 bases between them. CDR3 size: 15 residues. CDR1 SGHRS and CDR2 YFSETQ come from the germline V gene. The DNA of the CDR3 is TGCGCCAGCAGCTCCCAGACTAGTCGCACAGATACGCAGTATTTT. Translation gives CASSSQTSRTDTQYF. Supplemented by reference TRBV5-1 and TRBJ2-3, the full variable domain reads KAGVTQTPRYLIKTRGQQVTLSCSPISGHRSVSWYQQTPGQGLQFLFEYFSETQRNKGNFPGRFSGRQFSNSRSEMNVSTLELGDSALYLCASSSQTSRTDTQYFGPGTRLTVL.

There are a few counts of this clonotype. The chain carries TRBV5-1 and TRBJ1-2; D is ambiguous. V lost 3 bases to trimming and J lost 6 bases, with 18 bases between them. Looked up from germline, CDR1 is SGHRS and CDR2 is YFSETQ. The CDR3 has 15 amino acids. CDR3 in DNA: TGCGCCAGCAGCTACGGACGGCGGGGATGGGATGGCTACACCTTC. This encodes CASSYGRRGWDGYTF. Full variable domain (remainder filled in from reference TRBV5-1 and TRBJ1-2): KAGVTQTPRYLIKTRGQQVTLSCSPISGHRSVSWYQQTPGQGLQFLFEYFSETQRNKGNFPGRFSGRQFSNSRSEMNVSTLELGDSALYLCASSYGRRGWDGYTFGSGTRLTVV.

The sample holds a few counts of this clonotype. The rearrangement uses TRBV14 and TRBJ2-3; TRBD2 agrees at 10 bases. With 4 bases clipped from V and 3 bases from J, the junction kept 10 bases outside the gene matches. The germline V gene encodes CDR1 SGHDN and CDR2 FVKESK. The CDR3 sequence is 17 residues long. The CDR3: CASSRGRGLATTDTQYF. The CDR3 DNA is TGTGCCAGCAGCCGAGGGCGGGGACTAGCGACGACAGATACGCAGTATTTT.

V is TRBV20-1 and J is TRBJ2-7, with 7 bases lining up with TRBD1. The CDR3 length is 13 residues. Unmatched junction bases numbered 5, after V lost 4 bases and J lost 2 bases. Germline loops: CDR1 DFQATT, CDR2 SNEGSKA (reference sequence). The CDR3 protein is CSATRQGPYEQYF. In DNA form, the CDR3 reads TGCAGTGCTACCCGACAGGGCCCCTACGAGCAGTACTTC.

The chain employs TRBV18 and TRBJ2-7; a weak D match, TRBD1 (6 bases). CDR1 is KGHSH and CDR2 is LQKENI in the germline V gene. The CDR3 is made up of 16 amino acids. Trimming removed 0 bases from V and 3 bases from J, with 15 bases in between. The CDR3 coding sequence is TGTGCCAGCTCACCACCGAACAGGGCCCTCTTCTACGAGCAGTACTTC. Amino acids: CASSPPNRALFYEQYF.

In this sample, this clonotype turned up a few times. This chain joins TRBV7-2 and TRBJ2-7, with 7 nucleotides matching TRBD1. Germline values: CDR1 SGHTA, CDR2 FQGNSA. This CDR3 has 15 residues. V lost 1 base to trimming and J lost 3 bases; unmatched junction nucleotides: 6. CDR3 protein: CASSLEGNRGYEQYF. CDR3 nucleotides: TGTGCCAGCAGCTTAGAGGGGAACAGGGGCTACGAGCAGTACTTC. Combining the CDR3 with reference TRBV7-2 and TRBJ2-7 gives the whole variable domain GAGVSQSPSNKVTEKGKDVELRCDPISGHTALYWYRQSLGQGLEFLIYFQGNSAPDKSGLPSDRFSAERTGGSVSTLTIQRTQQEDSAVYLCASSLEGNRGYEQYFGPGTRLTVT.

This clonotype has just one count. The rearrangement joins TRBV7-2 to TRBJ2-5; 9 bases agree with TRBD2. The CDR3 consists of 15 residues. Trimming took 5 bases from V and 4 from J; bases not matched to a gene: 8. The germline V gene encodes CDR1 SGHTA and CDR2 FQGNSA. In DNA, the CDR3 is TGTGCCAGCAGCCCCCAGCGGGGGGATCGAGAGACCCAGTACTTC. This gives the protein CASSPQRGDRETQYF.

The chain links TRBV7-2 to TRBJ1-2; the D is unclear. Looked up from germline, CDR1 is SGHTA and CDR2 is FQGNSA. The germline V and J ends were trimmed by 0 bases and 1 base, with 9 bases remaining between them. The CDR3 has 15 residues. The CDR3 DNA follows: TGTGCCAGCAGCTTAGCCGTGGGAGATAACTATGGCTACACCTTC. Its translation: CASSLAVGDNYGYTF. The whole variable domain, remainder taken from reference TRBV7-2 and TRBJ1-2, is GAGVSQSPSNKVTEKGKDVELRCDPISGHTALYWYRQSLGQGLEFLIYFQGNSAPDKSGLPSDRFSAERTGGSVSTLTIQRTQQEDSAVYLCASSLAVGDNYGYTFGSGTRLTVV.